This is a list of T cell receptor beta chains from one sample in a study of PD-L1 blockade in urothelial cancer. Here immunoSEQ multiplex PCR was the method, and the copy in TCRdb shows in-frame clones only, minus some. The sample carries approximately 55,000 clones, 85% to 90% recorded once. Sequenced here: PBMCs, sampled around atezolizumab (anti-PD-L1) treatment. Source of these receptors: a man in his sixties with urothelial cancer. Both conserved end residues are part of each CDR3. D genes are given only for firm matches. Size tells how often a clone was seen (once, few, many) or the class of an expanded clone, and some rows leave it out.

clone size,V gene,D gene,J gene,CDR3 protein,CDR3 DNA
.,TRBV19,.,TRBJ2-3,CASSARTALTATDTQYF,TGTGCCAGTAGTGCGAGGACAGCCCTCACTGCCACAGATACGCAGTATTTT
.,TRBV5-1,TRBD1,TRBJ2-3,CASSHRGQGDTDTQYF,TGCGCCAGCAGCCACAGGGGACAGGGGGATACAGATACGCAGTATTTT
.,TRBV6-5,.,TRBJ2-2,CASSYRVLTTTGELFF,TGTGCCAGCAGTTACCGGGTCCTAACCACGACCGGGGAGCTGTTTTTT
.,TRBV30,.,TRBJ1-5,CAWDDSLNQPQHF,TGTGCCTGGGACGACAGTCTCAATCAGCCCCAGCATTTT
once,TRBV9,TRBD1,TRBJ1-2,CASSFYDRVGHYGYTF,TGTGCCAGCAGCTTTTACGACAGGGTGGGCCACTATGGCTACACCTTC
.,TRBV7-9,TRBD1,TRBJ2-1,CASSSGQGADNEQFF,TGTGCCAGCAGCTCAGGACAGGGGGCGGACAATGAGCAGTTCTTC
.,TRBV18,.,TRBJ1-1,CASSPLGGVTEAFF,TGTGCCAGCTCACCACTGGGGGGAGTAACTGAAGCTTTCTTT
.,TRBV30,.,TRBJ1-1,CAWSPLLEAFF,TGTGCCTGGAGTCCTCTCCTAGAAGCTTTCTTT
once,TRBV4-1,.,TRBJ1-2,CASSQGRQPIYGYTF,TGCGCCAGCAGCCAAGGGCGACAGCCAATCTATGGCTACACCTTC
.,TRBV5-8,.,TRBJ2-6,CASSLVRRTGSGANVLTF,TGTGCCAGCAGCTTGGTTCGCAGAACGGGCTCTGGGGCCAACGTCCTGACTTTC
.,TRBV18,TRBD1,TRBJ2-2,CASSSRQGTGELFF,TGTGCCAGCTCATCAAGACAGGGCACCGGGGAGCTGTTTTTT
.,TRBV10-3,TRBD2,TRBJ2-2,CAISELPPTSGSSGELFF,TGTGCCATCAGTGAGCTCCCCCCTACTAGCGGGAGTTCCGGGGAGCTGTTTTTT
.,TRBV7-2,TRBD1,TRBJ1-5,CASSLAWTGVQPQHF,TGTGCCAGCAGCTTAGCGTGGACAGGGGTTCAGCCCCAGCATTTT
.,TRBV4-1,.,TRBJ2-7,CASSQPLAVSYEQYF,TGCGCCAGCAGCCAGCCCCTGGCGGTCTCCTACGAGCAGTACTTC
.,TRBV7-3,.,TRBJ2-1,CASSSLAMGEQFF,TGTGCCAGCAGCTCCCTAGCGATGGGCGAGCAGTTCTTC
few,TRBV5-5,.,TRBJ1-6,CASGDSPLHF,TGTGCATCGGGGGATTCACCCCTCCACTTT
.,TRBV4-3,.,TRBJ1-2,CASSQDSASNYGYTF,TGCGCCAGCAGCCAAGACAGCGCTTCTAACTATGGCTACACCTTC
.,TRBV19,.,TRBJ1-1,CASTSRGRTEAFF,TGTGCCAGTACTTCGCGGGGCCGGACTGAAGCTTTCTTT
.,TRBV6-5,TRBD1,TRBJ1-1,CASSYSNRGNTEAFF,TGTGCCAGCAGTTACTCGAACAGGGGGAACACTGAAGCTTTCTTT
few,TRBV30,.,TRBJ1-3,CAWSATGRGQRNTIYF,TGTGCCTGGAGCGCTACGGGGAGGGGCCAGAGAAACACCATATATTTT
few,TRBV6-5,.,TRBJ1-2,CASSYGTQQSYGYTF,TGTGCCAGCAGTTACGGTACACAGCAATCCTATGGCTACACCTTC
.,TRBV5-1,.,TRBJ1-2,CASSLLSSAQGSYGYTF,TGCGCCAGCAGCTTGCTATCGTCGGCCCAGGGCAGCTATGGCTACACCTTC
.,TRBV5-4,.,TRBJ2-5,CASSSRAQGETQYF,TGTGCCAGCAGCTCTCGGGCCCAGGGAGAGACCCAGTACTTC
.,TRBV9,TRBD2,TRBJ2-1,CASSVAVSGSEQFF,TGTGCCAGCAGCGTAGCGGTTAGCGGGAGTGAGCAGTTCTTC
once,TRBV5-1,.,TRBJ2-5,CASSTGTKAEETQYF,TGCGCCAGCAGCACCGGGACAAAAGCCGAAGAGACCCAGTACTTC
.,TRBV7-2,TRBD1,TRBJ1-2,CASSEQAGTGAASTF,TGTGCCAGCAGCGAACAAGCCGGGACAGGGGCGGCCAGCACCTTC
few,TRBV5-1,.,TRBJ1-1,CASSLVGSAPEAFF,TGCGCCAGCAGCTTGGTAGGGAGCGCCCCTGAAGCTTTCTTT
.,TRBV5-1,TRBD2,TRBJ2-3,CASSPRSGSLGDTQYF,TGCGCCAGCAGCCCCCGGAGCGGGAGTCTGGGAGATACGCAGTATTTT
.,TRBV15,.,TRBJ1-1,CATSRVRERTEAFF,TGTGCCACCAGCAGAGTACGGGAACGGACTGAAGCTTTCTTT
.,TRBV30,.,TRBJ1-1,CASRGPAGYYTEAFF,TGTGCCTCCAGGGGTCCGGCAGGGTATTACACTGAAGCTTTCTTT
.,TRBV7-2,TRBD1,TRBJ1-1,CASSLVGPPRQGETEAFF,TGTGCCAGCAGCTTAGTTGGCCCCCCTCGACAGGGAGAAACTGAAGCTTTCTTT
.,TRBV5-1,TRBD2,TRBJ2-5,CASSLEGGTETQYF,TGCGCCAGCAGCTTGGAGGGAGGGACGGAGACCCAGTACTTC
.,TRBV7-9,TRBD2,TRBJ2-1,CASSPAPSGGDNEQFF,TGTGCCAGCAGCCCCGCGCCCAGCGGGGGGGATAATGAGCAGTTCTTC
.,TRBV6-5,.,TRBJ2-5,CASRRGQETQYF,TGTGCCAGCAGAAGGGGTCAAGAGACCCAGTACTTC
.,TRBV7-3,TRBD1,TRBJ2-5,CASSLLGDSKETQYF,TGTGCCAGCAGCTTATTGGGGGACAGCAAAGAGACCCAGTACTTC
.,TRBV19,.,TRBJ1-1,CATSEGKGRGTEAFF,TGTGCCACCAGCGAGGGTAAGGGGAGGGGCACTGAAGCTTTCTTT
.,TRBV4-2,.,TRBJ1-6,CASSQGRRQANSPLHF,TGTGCCAGCAGCCAAGGGCGGAGACAGGCCAATTCACCCCTCCACTTT
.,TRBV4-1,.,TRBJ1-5,CASSQVAGGNQPQHF,TGCGCCAGCAGCCAAGTGGCGGGAGGCAATCAGCCCCAGCATTTT
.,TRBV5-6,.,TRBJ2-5,CASSLAQVLLGETQYF,TGTGCCAGCAGCTTGGCACAGGTCTTGCTTGGGGAGACCCAGTACTTC
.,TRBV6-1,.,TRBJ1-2,CASSDSRLWTF,TGTGCCAGCAGTGATAGCCGGCTATGGACCTTC
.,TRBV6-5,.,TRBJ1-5,CASQGSSSNQPQHF,TGTGCCAGCCAGGGCAGCAGTAGCAATCAGCCCCAGCATTTT
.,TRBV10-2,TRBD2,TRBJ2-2,CASIGVAGASIGELFF,TGCGCCAGCATTGGGGTAGCGGGAGCCTCGATCGGGGAGCTGTTTTTT
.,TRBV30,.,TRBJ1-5,CAWSGGGSNQPQHF,TGTGCCTGGAGTGGGGGGGGTAGCAATCAGCCCCAGCATTTT
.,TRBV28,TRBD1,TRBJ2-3,CASTDLGDRVTDTQYF,TGTGCCAGCACCGATCTAGGCGACAGGGTGACAGATACGCAGTATTTT
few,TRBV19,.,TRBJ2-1,CASNGGYNEQFF,TGTGCCAGTAACGGAGGGTACAATGAGCAGTTCTTC
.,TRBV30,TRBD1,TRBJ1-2,CAWSPGGRGYTF,TGTGCCTGGAGCCCAGGGGGCAGGGGCTACACCTTC
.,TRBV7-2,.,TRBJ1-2,CASSLVSPGANYGYTF,TGTGCCAGCAGCTTAGTGTCCCCGGGGGCTAACTATGGCTACACCTTC
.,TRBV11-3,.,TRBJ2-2,CASSLEHTNTGELFF,TGTGCCAGCAGCTTGGAGCACACGAACACCGGGGAGCTGTTTTTT
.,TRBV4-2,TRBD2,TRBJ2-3,CASSSTSGGADTQYF,TGTGCCAGCAGCTCCACTAGCGGGGGTGCAGATACGCAGTATTTT
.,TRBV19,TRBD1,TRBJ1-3,CASSTLDRGAGNTIYF,TGTGCCAGTAGTACCCTAGACAGGGGGGCTGGAAACACCATATATTTT
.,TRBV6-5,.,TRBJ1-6,CASRFSSWNSPLHF,TGTGCCAGCCGGTTTTCCTCTTGGAATTCACCCCTCCACTTT
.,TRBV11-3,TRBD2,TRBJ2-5,CASSASGGVQETQYF,TGTGCCAGCAGCGCTAGCGGGGGAGTTCAAGAGACCCAGTACTTC
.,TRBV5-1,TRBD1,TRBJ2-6,CASGTGVSSGANVLTF,TGCGCCAGCGGGACAGGGGTTAGCTCTGGGGCCAACGTCCTGACTTTC
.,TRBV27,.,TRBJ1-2,CASSLFGGTGTQGYTF,TGTGCCAGCAGTTTATTCGGTGGTACCGGGACTCAAGGCTACACCTTC
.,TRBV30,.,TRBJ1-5,CAWSQGGNQPQHF,TGTGCCTGGAGTCAGGGCGGCAATCAGCCCCAGCATTTT
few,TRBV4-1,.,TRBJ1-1,CASSQVRDRSRLDTEAFF,TGCGCCAGCAGCCAAGTTCGCGACAGATCGAGGTTGGACACTGAAGCTTTCTTT
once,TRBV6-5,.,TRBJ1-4,CASSPSIATNEKLFF,TGTGCCAGCAGCCCTAGCATTGCAACTAATGAAAAACTGTTTTTT
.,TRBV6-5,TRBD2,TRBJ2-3,CASTRGASDTQYF,TGTGCCAGCACGCGGGGGGCCTCAGATACGCAGTATTTT